The clone carrying this T cell receptor beta chain is categorized as large. No antigen is known for it. This record comes from a study of neoadjuvant anti-PD-1 for oral cavity cancer. TCRdb's copy holds only in-frame clones and misses some; the assay was immunoSEQ multiplex PCR. Of approximately 7,400 clones listed, 48% are singletons. V dropped 5 bases and J dropped 3 bases, with 10 bases sitting between them. Germline values: CDR1 SGHTA, CDR2 FQGNSA. This CDR3 spans 13 amino acids. Study-level points and caveats: Each response group had just three patients in TCR analyses.

The chain joins TRBV7-2 to TRBJ1-1, with D hard to call. The source material was tumor tissue, sampled before nivolumab (anti-PD-1) treatment. The sequence came from a person aged 40 to 85 with oral cavity squamous cell carcinoma. The CDR3 sequence is CASSLQYYTEAFF. CDR3 nucleotide sequence: TGTGCCAGCAGCCTACAGTACTACACTGAAGCTTTCTTT. Based on the CDR3 plus reference TRBV7-2 and TRBJ1-1, the full variable domain is GAGVSQSPSNKVTEKGKDVELRCDPISGHTALYWYRQSLGQGLEFLIYFQGNSAPDKSGLPSDRFSAERTGGSVSTLTIQRTQQEDSAVYLCASSLQYYTEAFFGQGTRLTVV.